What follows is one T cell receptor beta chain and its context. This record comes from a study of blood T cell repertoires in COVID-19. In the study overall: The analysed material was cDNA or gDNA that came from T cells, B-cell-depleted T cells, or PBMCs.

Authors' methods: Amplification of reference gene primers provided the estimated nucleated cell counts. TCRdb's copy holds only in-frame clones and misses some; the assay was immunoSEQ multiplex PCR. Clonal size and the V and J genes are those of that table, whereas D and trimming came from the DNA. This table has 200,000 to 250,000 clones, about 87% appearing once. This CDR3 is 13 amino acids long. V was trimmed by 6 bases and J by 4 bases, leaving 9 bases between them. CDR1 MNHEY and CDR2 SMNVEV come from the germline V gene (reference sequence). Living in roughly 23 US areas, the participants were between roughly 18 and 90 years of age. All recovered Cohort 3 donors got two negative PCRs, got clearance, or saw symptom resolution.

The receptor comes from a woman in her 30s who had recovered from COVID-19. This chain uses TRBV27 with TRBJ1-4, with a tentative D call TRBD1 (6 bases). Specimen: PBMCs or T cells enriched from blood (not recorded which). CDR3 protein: CASRTGNNEKLFF. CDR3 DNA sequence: TGTGCCAGCAGGACAGGAAATAATGAAAAACTGTTTTTT.